This T cell receptor beta chain was identified in a study of PD-L1 blockade in urothelial cancer. Profiling relied on immunoSEQ multiplex PCR, and the TCRdb table lists in-frame clones only, not all of them. The data contain 85,000 to 100,000 clones, over 75% of them singletons. The germline gives CDR1 PRHDT, CDR2 FYEKMQ (reference sequence). With V trimmed by 5 bases and J by 3 bases, 6 bases remained unmatched. CDR3 length: 15 residues. Time point in this sample: pretreatment peripheral blood. The clonotype was recovered from a man aged 55 to 70 with urothelial cancer. The specimen comprised PBMCs, sampled around atezolizumab (anti-PD-L1) treatment. The chain uses TRBV13 and TRBJ1-5; 8 nucleotides match TRBD1. The chain's CDR3 is CASSGRDRPNQPQHF. The CDR3 coding sequence is TGTGCCAGCAGCGGACGGGACAGGCCCAATCAGCCCCAGCATTTT.